The clone carrying this TCR beta chain occurred a few times. Its specificity is not known. Antigen-specific CD4+ T cell clonotypes were called by their expansion after viral peptide-pool culture in ViraFEST. The culture ran for nine to eleven days, and then CD4+ T cells were isolated. This individual tested PCR-positive for SARS-CoV-2 infection between March and December 2020. PBMC cultures contained two million cells per well, 8.5 to 10 IU/ml IL-2 and 10 ug/ml peptides. This sample is drawn from a study of vaccination effects on CD4 cells after COVID-19. Study details: Either the mRNA-1273 or the BNT162b2 vaccine was given to participants as two doses.

Only in-frame clones appear in the TCRdb table, and some are missing; sequencing was by immunoSEQ multiplex PCR. The repertoire has roughly 30,000 clones, about 72% of them found once; the top ten carry around 28%. The trim removed 6 bases at V and 2 bases at J, leaving 5 bases unmatched. The CDR3 runs to 15 residues. The germline V gene has CDR1 SNHLY and CDR2 FYNNEI. The V and J genes are TRBV2 and TRBJ2-3; 10 bases align to TRBD2. The sequence derives from a human donor who had a prior SARS-CoV-2 infection. The sequencing here drew on CD4+ T cells from PBMCs cultured with a peptide pool, taken before COVID-19 vaccination. The CDR3 coding sequence is TGTGCCAGCAGGGCCGGGACTAGCGACACAGATACGCAGTATTTT. Encoded protein: CASRAGTSDTDTQYF.